This TCR beta chain was obtained from a study of blood T cells in healthy people across ages. Points from the study as a whole: Roughly linear declines in TCR beta diversity per million T cells occurred with age. What prevented conclusive comparison of naive and antigen-experienced cells was that PBMCs were unsorted.

A sample-barcoded 5' primer and a J-beta primer mix were used in a second PCR of roughly 7 to 12 cycles. A template-switch adaptor with 12 random nucleotides tagged each cDNA molecule. TCRdb used MiXCR to reprocess the 5' RACE reads, holding one entry per CDR3 protein. Of fewer than 900,000 distinct CDR3 sequences listed, more than 40% are singletons. V lost 7 bases and J 5 bases, leaving 18 bases between the germline ends. Germline V gene sequence: CDR1 DFQATT, CDR2 SNEGSKA (reference sequence). This CDR3 contains 14 residues. A note on this clonotype: As yet, its antigen is unknown.

The chain carries TRBV20-1 and TRBJ2-1; TRBD2 is a possible D gene (6 bases). Sequenced sample: blood. This sequence originates from a woman aged 60-75 years in good health. CDR3 protein: CSGMGGVIDNEQFF. In nucleotides, the CDR3 is TGCAGTGGGATGGGGGGAGTAATTGACAATGAGCAGTTCTTC.